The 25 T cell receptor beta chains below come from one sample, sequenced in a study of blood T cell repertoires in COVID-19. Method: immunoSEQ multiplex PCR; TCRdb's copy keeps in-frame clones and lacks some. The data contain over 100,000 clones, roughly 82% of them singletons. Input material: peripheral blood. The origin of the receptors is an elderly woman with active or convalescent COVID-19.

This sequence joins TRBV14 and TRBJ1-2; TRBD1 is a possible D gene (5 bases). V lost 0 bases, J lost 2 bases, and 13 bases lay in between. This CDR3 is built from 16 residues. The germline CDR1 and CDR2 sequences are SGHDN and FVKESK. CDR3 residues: CASSQDGGRGNYGYTF. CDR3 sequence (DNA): TGTGCCAGCAGCCAAGATGGCGGTCGGGGGAACTATGGCTACACCTTC. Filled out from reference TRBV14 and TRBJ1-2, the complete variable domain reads EAGVTQFPSHSVIEKGQTVTLRCDPISGHDNLYWYRRVMGKEIKFLLHFVKESKQDESGMPNNRFLAERTGGTYSTLKVQPAELEDSGVYFCASSQDGGRGNYGYTFGSGTRLTVV.

This CDR3 is CASSFAGSVGSYEQYF. The CDR3 DNA is TGTGCCAGCAGTTTCGCCGGGAGCGTAGGATCCTACGAGCAGTACTTC. J is TRBJ2-7 and V is TRBV6-5; possible D gene TRBD2, 6 bases. The length of the CDR3 is 16 residues. In germline, CDR1 is MNHEY, CDR2 SVGAGI. V lost 4 bases, J lost 1 base, and 17 bases lay in between.

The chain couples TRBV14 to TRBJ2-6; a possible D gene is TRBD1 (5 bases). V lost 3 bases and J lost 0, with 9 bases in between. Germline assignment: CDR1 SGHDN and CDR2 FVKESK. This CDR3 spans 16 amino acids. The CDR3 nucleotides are TGTGCCAGCAGCCAGGTTGGGGCCTCTGGGGCCAACGTCCTGACTTTC. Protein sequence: CASSQVGASGANVLTF.

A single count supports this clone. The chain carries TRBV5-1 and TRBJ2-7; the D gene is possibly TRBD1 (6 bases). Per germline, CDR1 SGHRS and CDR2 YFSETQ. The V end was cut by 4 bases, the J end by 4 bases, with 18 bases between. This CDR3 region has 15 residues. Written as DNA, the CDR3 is TGCGCCAGCAGCAGGAGCACAGGGTTTTCATACGAGCAGTACTTC. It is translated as CASSRSTGFSYEQYF.

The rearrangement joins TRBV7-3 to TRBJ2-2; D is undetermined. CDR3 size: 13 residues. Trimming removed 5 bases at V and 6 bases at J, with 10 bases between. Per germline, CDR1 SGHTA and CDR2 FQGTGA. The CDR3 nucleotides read TGTGCCAGCAGCCCCCCAGTCTCCGGGGAGCTGTTTTTT. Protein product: CASSPPVSGELFF.

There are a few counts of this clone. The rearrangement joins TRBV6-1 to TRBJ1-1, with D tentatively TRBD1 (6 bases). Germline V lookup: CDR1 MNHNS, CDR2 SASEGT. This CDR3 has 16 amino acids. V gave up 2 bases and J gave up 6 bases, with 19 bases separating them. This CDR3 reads CASSEFLGQGKPEAFF. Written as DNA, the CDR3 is TGTGCCAGCAGTGAATTTCTTGGGCAGGGGAAACCTGAAGCTTTCTTT.

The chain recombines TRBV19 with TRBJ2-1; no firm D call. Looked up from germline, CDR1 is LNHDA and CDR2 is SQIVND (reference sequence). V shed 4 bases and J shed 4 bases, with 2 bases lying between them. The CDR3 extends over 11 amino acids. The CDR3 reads CASSTYNEQFF. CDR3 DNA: TGTGCCAGTAGTACATACAATGAGCAGTTCTTC.

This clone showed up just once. CDR3 protein: CASSLEAGVGTDTQYF. CDR3 coding DNA: TGCGCCAGCAGCTTGGAAGCGGGAGTGGGCACAGATACGCAGTATTTT. V and J are TRBV5-1 and TRBJ2-3; 8 bases are shared with TRBD2. V lost 0 bases, J lost 1 base, and 4 bases stayed unmatched. The CDR3 is made up of 16 amino acids. In germline, CDR1 is SGHRS, CDR2 YFSETQ.

This chain's CDR3 is CASSRDWAYEQYF. The CDR3 DNA follows: TGTGCCAGCAGCCGTGACTGGGCCTACGAGCAGTACTTC. The rearrangement links TRBV5-4 to TRBJ2-7; D unclear. The germline gives CDR1 SGHNT, CDR2 YYREEE (reference sequence). The ends were cut back, 4 bases at V and 2 bases at J, with 10 bases in the middle. This CDR3 is 13 amino acids long.

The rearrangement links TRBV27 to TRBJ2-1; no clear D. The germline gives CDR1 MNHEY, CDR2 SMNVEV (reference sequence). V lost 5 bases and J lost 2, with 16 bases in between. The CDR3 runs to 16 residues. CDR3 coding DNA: TGTGCCAGCAGTCTTTCGTATAGCCCGACCTACAATGAGCAGTTCTTC. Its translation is CASSLSYSPTYNEQFF.

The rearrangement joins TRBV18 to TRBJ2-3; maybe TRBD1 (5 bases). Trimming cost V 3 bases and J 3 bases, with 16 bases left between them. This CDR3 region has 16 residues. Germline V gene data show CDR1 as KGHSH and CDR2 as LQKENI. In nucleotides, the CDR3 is TGTGCCAGCTCACCCCGGACACAGACCCAAACAGATACGCAGTATTTT. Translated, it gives CASSPRTQTQTDTQYF.

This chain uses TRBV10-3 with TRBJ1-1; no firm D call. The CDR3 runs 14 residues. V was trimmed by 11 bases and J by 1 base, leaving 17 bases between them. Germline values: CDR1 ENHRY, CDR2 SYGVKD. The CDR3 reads CAVISQAPNTEAFF. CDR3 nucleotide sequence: TGTGCCGTAATTTCCCAGGCGCCGAACACTGAAGCTTTCTTT.

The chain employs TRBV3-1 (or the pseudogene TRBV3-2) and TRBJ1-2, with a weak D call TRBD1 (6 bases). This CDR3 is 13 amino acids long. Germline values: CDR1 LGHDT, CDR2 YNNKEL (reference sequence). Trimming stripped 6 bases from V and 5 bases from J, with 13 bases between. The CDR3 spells CASSQGQAYGYTF. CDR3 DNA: TGTGCCAGCAGTCAGGGACAAGCTTATGGCTACACCTTC.

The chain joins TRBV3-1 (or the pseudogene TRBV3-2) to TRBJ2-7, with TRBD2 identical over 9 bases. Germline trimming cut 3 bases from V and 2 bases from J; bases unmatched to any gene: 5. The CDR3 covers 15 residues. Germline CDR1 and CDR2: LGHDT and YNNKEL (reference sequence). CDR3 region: CASSHMGLAPYEQYF. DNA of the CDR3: TGTGCCAGCAGCCATATGGGACTAGCTCCCTACGAGCAGTACTTC.

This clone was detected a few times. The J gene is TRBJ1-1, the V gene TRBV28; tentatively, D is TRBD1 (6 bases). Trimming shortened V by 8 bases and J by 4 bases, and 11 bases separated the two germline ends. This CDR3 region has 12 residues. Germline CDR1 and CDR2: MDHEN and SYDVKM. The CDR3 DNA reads TGTGCCAGCCACACCAGGGGCACTGAAGCTTTCTTT. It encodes CASHTRGTEAFF.

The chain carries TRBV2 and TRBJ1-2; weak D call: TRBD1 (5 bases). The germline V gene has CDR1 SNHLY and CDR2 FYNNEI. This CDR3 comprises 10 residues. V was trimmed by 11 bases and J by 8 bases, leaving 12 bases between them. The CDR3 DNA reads TGTGCCGGGTGGGGCGGAGGCTACACCTTC. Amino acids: CAGWGGGYTF.

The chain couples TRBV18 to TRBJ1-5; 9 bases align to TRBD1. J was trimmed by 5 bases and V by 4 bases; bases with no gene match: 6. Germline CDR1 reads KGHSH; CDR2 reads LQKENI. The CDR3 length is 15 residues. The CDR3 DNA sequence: TGTGCCAGCTCACAAGCCGGGACAGGGCATCAGCCCCAGCATTTT. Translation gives CASSQAGTGHQPQHF.

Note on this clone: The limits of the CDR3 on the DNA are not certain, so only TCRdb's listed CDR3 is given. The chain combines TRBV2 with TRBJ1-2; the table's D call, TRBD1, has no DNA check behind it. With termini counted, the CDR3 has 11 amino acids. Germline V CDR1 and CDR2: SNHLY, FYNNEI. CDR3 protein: CASSVVGAGTF.

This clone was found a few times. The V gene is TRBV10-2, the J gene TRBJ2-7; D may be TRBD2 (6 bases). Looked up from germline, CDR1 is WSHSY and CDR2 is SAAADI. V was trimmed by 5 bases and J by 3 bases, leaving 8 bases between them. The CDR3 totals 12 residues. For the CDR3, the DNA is TGCGCCAGCAGTTCGGGACTCTACGAGCAGTACTTC. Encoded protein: CASSSGLYEQYF.

The CDR3 nucleotides are TGTGCCAGCAGTCCCCGGACAGGCACTGAAGCTTTCTTT. Amino acid sequence: CASSPRTGTEAFF. V and J are TRBV12-3 or TRBV12-4 and TRBJ1-1; 7 positions agree with TRBD1. J was trimmed by 4 bases and V by 5 bases; bases with no gene match: 4. The CDR3 covers 13 residues.

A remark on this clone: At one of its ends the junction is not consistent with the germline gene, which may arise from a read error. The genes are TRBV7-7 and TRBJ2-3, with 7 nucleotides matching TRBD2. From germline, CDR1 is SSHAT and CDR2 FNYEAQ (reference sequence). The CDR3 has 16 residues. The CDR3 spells CASSLASGTGGDTQYF. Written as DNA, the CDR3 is TGTGCTAGCAGCTTAGCCTCAGGGACCGGGGGGGATACGCAGTATTTT. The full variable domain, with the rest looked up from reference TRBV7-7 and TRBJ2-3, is GAGVSQSPRYKVTKRGQDVTLRCDPISSHATLYWYQQALGQGPEFLTYFNYEAQPDKSGLPSDRFSAERPEGSISTLTIQRTEQRDSAMYRCASSLASGTGGDTQYFGPGTRLTVL.

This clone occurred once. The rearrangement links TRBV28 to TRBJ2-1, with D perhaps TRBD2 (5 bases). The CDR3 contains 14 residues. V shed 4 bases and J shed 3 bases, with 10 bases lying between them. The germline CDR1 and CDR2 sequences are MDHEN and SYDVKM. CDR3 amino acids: CASSSPSSYNEQFF. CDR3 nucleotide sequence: TGTGCCAGCAGTTCTCCTAGCAGCTACAATGAGCAGTTCTTC.

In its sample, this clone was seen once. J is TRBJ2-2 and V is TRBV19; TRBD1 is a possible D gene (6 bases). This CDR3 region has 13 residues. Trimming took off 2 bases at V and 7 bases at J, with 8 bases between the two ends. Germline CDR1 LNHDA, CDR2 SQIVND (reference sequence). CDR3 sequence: CASSIRGSGELFF. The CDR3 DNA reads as TGTGCCAGTAGTATAAGGGGGAGCGGGGAGCTGTTTTTT.

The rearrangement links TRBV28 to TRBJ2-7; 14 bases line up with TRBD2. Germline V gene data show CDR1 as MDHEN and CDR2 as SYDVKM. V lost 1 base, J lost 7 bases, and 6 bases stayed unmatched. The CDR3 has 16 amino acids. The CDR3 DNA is TGTGCCAGCAGTTTATTGGGACTAGCGGGAGCTCGAGAGCAGTACTTC. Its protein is CASSLLGLAGAREQYF.

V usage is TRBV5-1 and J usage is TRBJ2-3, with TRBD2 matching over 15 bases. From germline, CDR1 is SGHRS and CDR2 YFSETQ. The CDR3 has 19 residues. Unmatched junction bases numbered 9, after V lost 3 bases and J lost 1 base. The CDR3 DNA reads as TGCGCCAGCAGCTCATCCGGACTAGCGGGAGGGCCGCGCACAGATACGCAGTATTTT. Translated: CASSSSGLAGGPRTDTQYF. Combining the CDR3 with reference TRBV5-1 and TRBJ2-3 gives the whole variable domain KAGVTQTPRYLIKTRGQQVTLSCSPISGHRSVSWYQQTPGQGLQFLFEYFSETQRNKGNFPGRFSGRQFSNSRSEMNVSTLELGDSALYLCASSSSGLAGGPRTDTQYFGPGTRLTVL.